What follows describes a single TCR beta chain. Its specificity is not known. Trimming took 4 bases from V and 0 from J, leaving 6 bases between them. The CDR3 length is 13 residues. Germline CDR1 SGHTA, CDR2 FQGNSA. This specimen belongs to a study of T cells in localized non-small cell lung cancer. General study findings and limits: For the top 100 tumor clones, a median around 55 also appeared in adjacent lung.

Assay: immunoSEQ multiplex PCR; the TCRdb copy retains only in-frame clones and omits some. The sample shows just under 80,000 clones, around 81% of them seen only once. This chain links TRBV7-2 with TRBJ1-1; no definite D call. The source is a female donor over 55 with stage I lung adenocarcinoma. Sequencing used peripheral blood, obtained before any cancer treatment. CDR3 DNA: TGTGCCAGCAGCTCGTCGTTGAACACTGAAGCTTTCTTT. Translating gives CASSSSLNTEAFF.